This T cell receptor (beta chain) was profiled in a study of blood T cells in healthy people across ages. Findings and caveats of the study: Roughly linear age-related decline in beta diversity appeared, significant by age 40. Aged donors had fewer naive CD4+ cells and lower diversity than long-lived donors.

A sample-barcoded 5' primer and a J-beta primer mix were used in a second PCR of roughly 6 to 11 cycles. TCRdb processed the 5' RACE reads anew with MiXCR; each CDR3 protein has one entry. The sample comprises hundreds of thousands of distinct CDR3 sequences, around 46% of which are singletons, and around 15% rests with the top ten. V lost 8 bases, J lost 0 bases, and 12 bases lay in between. This CDR3 has 13 residues. Germline values: CDR1 GTSNPN, CDR2 SVGIG (reference sequence). Note on this clonotype: The antigen remains unidentified.

The study drew donors from healthy Caucasian individuals in Russia aged roughly 6 to 100. Per sample, a minimum of 6 million PBMCs were isolated. V and J are TRBV30 and TRBJ2-3, with D hard to call. The sequencing input was blood. The origin of this receptor is a man younger than 40 in good health. CDR3 nucleotides: TGTGCCACAGTCCGCTTAAGCACAGATACGCAGTATTTT. Amino acids: CATVRLSTDTQYF.